The rows below give T cell receptor beta chains drawn from one sample of a study of spatial heterogeneity in lung cancer. A single record per CDR3 protein comes from TCRdb applying MiXCR to the 5' RACE reads. Of roughly 120,000 distinct CDR3 sequences in the sample, roughly a tenth were seen once. The sequencing used PBMCs, collected at follow-up. The receptors derive from a female donor with early-stage non-small cell lung cancer. Both conserved end residues are part of each CDR3. The order of the fields is D gene, V gene, J gene, clone size, CDR3 DNA, CDR3 protein. The D gene is left open where the match is weak. The size field is filled for only some rows; it gives once, few, many or a size class.

NA	TRBV20-1	TRBJ2-1	few	TGCAGTGCAAGCTCCGGGACCACCCAACTCAATGAGCAGTTCTTC	CSASSGTTQLNEQFF
TRBD2	TRBV29-1	TRBJ2-1	many	TGCAGCGTTGGGCTGCTAGCGGGAGAGTTTAATGAGCAGTTCTTC	CSVGLLAGEFNEQFF
NA	TRBV4-2	TRBJ1-2	few	TGTGCCAGCAGCCAAGATGTATCCTATTCCTATGGCTACACCTTC	CASSQDVSYSYGYTF
TRBD2	TRBV18	TRBJ2-7	NA	TGTGCCAGCTCAGGTAGGGAGAGAAGCGGGAGCAAGCAGTACTTC	CASSGRERSGSKQYF
NA	TRBV29-1	TRBJ2-1	few	TGCAGCGTCGCCGGAACCCAAATATACAATGAGCAGTTCTTC	CSVAGTQIYNEQFF
NA	TRBV27	TRBJ2-2	NA	TGTGCCAGCAGTTCGATCAGCAACACCGGGGAGCTGTTTTTT	CASSSISNTGELFF
TRBD1	TRBV27	TRBJ2-2	NA	TGTGCCAGCAGTTTCCGACAGGGGAGAGCCGGGGAGCTGTTTTTT	CASSFRQGRAGELFF
NA	TRBV10-3	TRBJ1-2	NA	TGTGCCATCAGCCCCCAGGGAAACTATGGCTACACCTTC	CAISPQGNYGYTF
NA	TRBV12-5	TRBJ1-1	few	TGTGCTAGTGGTTTTACTTTAGGGGGAGTGAACACTGAAGCTTTCTTT	CASGFTLGGVNTEAFF
NA	TRBV19	TRBJ1-5	NA	TGTGCCAGTAGCATGGACTATAGCAATCAGCCCCAGCATTTT	CASSMDYSNQPQHF
NA	TRBV9	TRBJ2-3	NA	TGTGCCAGCAGCGTAGGACTTACGTCTAGCACAGATACGCAGTATTTT	CASSVGLTSSTDTQYF
NA	TRBV28	TRBJ1-2	many	TGTGCCAGCGTTGAGTCCGGACAGACCTCTCGGAGTAACTATGGCTACACCTTC	CASVESGQTSRSNYGYTF
NA	TRBV3-1	TRBJ2-2	few	TGTGCCAGCAGCCCTACTGCGAACACCGGGGAGCTGTTTTTT	CASSPTANTGELFF
NA	TRBV3-1	TRBJ1-1	NA	TGTGCCAGCAGCCAAGACCCCAGGTCGATCACTGAAGCTTTCTTT	CASSQDPRSITEAFF
NA	TRBV19	TRBJ1-6	many	TGTGCCAGTAGGAACCTAGATAATTCACCCCTCCACTTT	CASRNLDNSPLHF
TRBD2	TRBV7-9	TRBJ2-7	NA	TGTGCCAGCAGCTCCCTAAGACTAGCGGGACCAAAGCAGTACTTC	CASSSLRLAGPKQYF
NA	TRBV19	TRBJ1-5	NA	TGTGCCAGTAGTATAGCTAGCAATCAGCCCCAGCATTTT	CASSIASNQPQHF
NA	TRBV3-1	TRBJ2-1	once	TGTGCCAGCAGCCGGGAGCTTGAGCAGTTCTTC	CASSRELEQFF
NA	TRBV12-3/TRBV12-4	TRBJ1-5	many	TGTGCCAGCAGTAGGGACATGGGGAATCAGCCCCAGCATTTT	CASSRDMGNQPQHF
TRBD1	TRBV6-2/TRBV6-3	TRBJ1-2	many	TGTGCCAGCAGAATACAGGGGACCTATGGCTACACCTTC	CASRIQGTYGYTF
TRBD1	TRBV12-5	TRBJ2-1	few	TGTGCTAGTGGCCAAGCGACCGGGACAGGCTACAATGAGCAGTTCTTC	CASGQATGTGYNEQFF
NA	TRBV30	TRBJ1-3	NA	TGTGCCTGGATCGTAGGGGTATCCTCTGGAAACACCATATATTTT	CAWIVGVSSGNTIYF
NA	TRBV27	TRBJ1-1	few	TGTGCCAGCAGCCGAATAAGCGAAATGGCTTTCTTT	CASSRISEMAFF
NA	TRBV10-3	TRBJ2-1	few	TGTGCCATCAATAAAGCGGGTAGCTCCTACAATGAGCAGTTCTTC	CAINKAGSSYNEQFF
NA	TRBV6-6	TRBJ2-5	few	TGTGCCAGCAGTTACGTCCGGAGGGCCGATCAAGAGACCCAGTACTTC	CASSYVRRADQETQYF
TRBD1	TRBV11-3	TRBJ1-1	NA	TGTGCCAGCAGCTCCCGGGACAGGGGCACTGAAGCTTTCTTT	CASSSRDRGTEAFF
TRBD2	TRBV2	TRBJ2-1	many	TGTGCCAGCAGTTACATGGGCCTAGCGGGAGTGGGCAATGAGCAGTTCTTC	CASSYMGLAGVGNEQFF
NA	TRBV7-2	TRBJ2-3	few	TGTGCCAGCAGCTTAGTCGGTGCCCTACAGGCGACAGATACGCAGTATTTT	CASSLVGALQATDTQYF